This T cell receptor beta chain originates from a study of T-cell reconstitution after alpha-beta-depleted transplantation in children. CDR1 SGHRS and CDR2 YFSETQ come from the germline V gene. This CDR3 has 18 residues. Trimming cost V 0 bases and J 2 bases; bases outside gene matches: 5. The table lists this clonotype with many counts. It was with unique molecular identifiers that the TCRbeta library was prepared. TCRdb reprocessed the PCR reads with MiXCR, giving one entry per CDR3 protein. The sample contains roughly 100,000 distinct CDR3 sequences, 5% to 6% of which appear only once. The starting material was PBMCs, mostly from graft donor cells, obtained 60 days after TCRalphabeta/CD19-depleted stem cell transplant. This rearrangement joins TRBV5-1 to TRBJ2-1; 13 nucleotides match TRBD2. This receptor was taken from a female patient aged 2 to 10 who had a stem cell transplant for Fanconi anemia, so the T cells may come from the graft donor. In DNA form, the CDR3 reads TGCGCCAGCAGCTTGGGGACTAGCGGGAGCCCCCCCTACAATGAGCAGTTCTTC. Its protein product is CASSLGTSGSPPYNEQFF.